Below are 16 T cell receptor beta chains sequenced from a single sample in a study of blood T cell repertoires in COVID-19. Clones were read by immunoSEQ multiplex PCR, and TCRdb kept only the in-frame ones, dropping some. The sample shows roughly 250,000 clones, around 89% of them seen only once. The material sequenced was PBMCs or T cells enriched from blood (not recorded which). The origin of the receptors is a man aged 40-49 years who had recovered from COVID-19.

V gene TRBV13 combines with J gene TRBJ1-2, with 7 bases lining up with TRBD1. Germline assignment: CDR1 PRHDT and CDR2 FYEKMQ (reference sequence). Unmatched junction bases numbered 5, after V lost 5 bases and J lost 2 bases. The length of the CDR3 is 14 residues. As DNA, the CDR3 is TGTGCCAGCAGCCAGGACAGGAGGAACTATGGCTACACCTTC. Translating gives CASSQDRRNYGYTF.

The gene calls are TRBV4-1 and TRBJ2-3; tentative D call: TRBD1 (6 bases). V lost 1 base and J 2 bases, leaving 13 bases between the germline ends. This CDR3 comprises 16 residues. CDR1 is MGHRA and CDR2 is YSYEKL in the germline V gene. The CDR3 protein is CASSQVAGALTDTQYF. The CDR3 coding sequence is TGCGCCAGCAGCCAAGTCGCAGGGGCACTCACAGATACGCAGTATTTT.

The chain links TRBV15 to TRBJ2-1; 7 bases align to TRBD2. The CDR3 is 16 amino acids. In germline, CDR1 is LNHNV, CDR2 YYDKDF (reference sequence). J lost 8 bases, V lost 0 bases, and 10 bases had no gene match. DNA of the CDR3: TGTGCCACCAGCAGAGATTTGGCTAGCGGACTCCATGAGCAGTTCTTC. Translating gives CATSRDLASGLHEQFF. Drawing the rest from reference TRBV15 and TRBJ2-1, the complete variable domain is DAMVIQNPRYQVTQFGKPVTLSCSQTLNHNVMYWYQQKSSQAPKLLFHYYDKDFNNEADTPDNFQSRRPNTSFCFLDIRSPGLGDTAMYLCATSRDLASGLHEQFFGPGTRLTVL.

The V call is TRBV2, the J call TRBJ2-1; 11 nucleotides match TRBD1. The length of the CDR3 is 14 residues. Germline trimming cut 6 bases from V and 8 bases from J; bases unmatched to any gene: 6. CDR1 is SNHLY, CDR2 FYNNEI, per germline. The CDR3 coding sequence is TGTGCCAGCAGGGACAGGGGGCGCGGGGATGAGCAGTTCTTC. Residues: CASRDRGRGDEQFF.

The chain couples TRBV3-1 (or the pseudogene TRBV3-2) to TRBJ1-2; 8 nucleotides align to TRBD1. Germline V lookup: CDR1 LGHDT, CDR2 YNNKEL (reference sequence). The ends lost 1 base at V and 8 bases at J; junction bases unmatched: 6. The CDR3 is 14 residues long. The CDR3 loop is CASSQGQGRRGYTF. The CDR3 region has the DNA TGTGCCAGCAGCCAAGGACAGGGGAGGAGGGGCTACACCTTC.

The chain carries TRBV28 and TRBJ2-7, with 12 bases identical to TRBD2. Trimming cost V 6 bases and J 6 bases; bases outside gene matches: 6. Germline V gene data show CDR1 as MDHEN and CDR2 as SYDVKM. The CDR3 has 14 residues. In nucleotides, the CDR3 is TGTGCCAGCAGCCTAGCGGGAGGGAGGCGCGAGCAGTACTTC. It codes for CASSLAGGRREQYF.

This rearrangement joins TRBV11-3 to TRBJ1-2, with TRBD1 matching 7 bases. The CDR3 runs 15 residues. The V gene's germline CDR1 is SGHNT and CDR2 YENEEA. J was trimmed by 4 bases and V by 4 bases; bases with no gene match: 9. Here the CDR3 reads CASSSNSGGPYGYTF. CDR3 coding DNA: TGTGCCAGCAGCTCCAATTCAGGGGGGCCCTATGGCTACACCTTC.

The rearrangement uses TRBV6-6 and TRBJ2-5; weak D call: TRBD2 (6 bases). The CDR3 runs 14 residues. The V end was cut by 7 bases, the J end by 5 bases, with 17 bases between. CDR1 MNHNY and CDR2 SVGAGI come from the germline V gene (reference sequence). CDR3 in DNA: TGTGCCAGCAAGTCTAGCGAAGAGATGGAGACCCAGTACTTC. Its protein is CASKSSEEMETQYF.

Only one count was recorded for this clone. The gene calls are TRBV30 and TRBJ2-7; the D is unclear. The germline V gene has CDR1 GTSNPN and CDR2 SVGIG (reference sequence). The CDR3 length is 13 residues. Trimming removed 2 bases at V and 5 bases at J, with 13 bases between. The DNA for the CDR3 is TGTGCCTGGAGTCTTTTCGGTCCACACGAGCAGTACTTC. This gives the protein CAWSLFGPHEQYF.

The chain employs TRBV27 and TRBJ2-7; D perhaps matches TRBD1 (5 bases). Germline V CDR1 and CDR2: MNHEY, SMNVEV (reference sequence). Trimming removed 2 bases at V and 3 bases at J, with 11 bases between. This CDR3 has 14 residues. The CDR3 reads CASSLGRELYEQYF. The CDR3 DNA is TGTGCCAGCAGTTTAGGCAGGGAACTCTACGAGCAGTACTTC.

This clone has only one observation. This chain joins TRBV6-5 and TRBJ2-7; D perhaps matches TRBD2 (5 bases). Germline CDR1 MNHEY, CDR2 SVGAGI. V lost 4 bases to trimming and J lost 2 bases, with 12 bases between them. The CDR3 loop spans 14 amino acids. CDR3 residues: CASSSKLETYEQYF. CDR3 coding DNA: TGTGCCAGCAGTTCTAAACTAGAAACCTACGAGCAGTACTTC.

CDR3 sequence reads: CASSLGGRGRSPLHF. CDR3 bases: TGTGCCAGCAGCTTAGGGGGCAGGGGACGCTCACCCCTCCACTTT. The V gene is TRBV7-2, the J gene TRBJ1-6; perhaps TRBD1 as D (6 bases). Germline lookup yields CDR1 SGHTA and CDR2 FQGNSA. This CDR3 spans 15 amino acids. V was clipped by 1 base and J by 10 bases, with 14 bases between them.

The V call is TRBV6-5, the J call TRBJ1-1, with D perhaps TRBD1 (5 bases). The V end was cut by 7 bases, the J end by 4 bases, with 16 bases between. The CDR3 consists of 14 residues. Germline V gives CDR1 MNHEY, CDR2 SVGAGI. CDR3 bases: TGTGCCAGCACCCGGGGGGGGGTTGTCACTGAAGCTTTCTTT. This sequence encodes CASTRGGVVTEAFF.

The chain is built from TRBV30 and TRBJ1-2, with D possibly being TRBD1 (6 bases). Germline CDR1 is GTSNPN and CDR2 is SVGIG (reference sequence). This CDR3 is 12 amino acids long. Trimming shortened V by 2 bases and J by 5 bases, and 9 bases separated the two germline ends. The CDR3 protein is CAWSRGQYGYTF. DNA for the CDR3: TGTGCCTGGAGTAGGGGACAATATGGCTACACCTTC.

About this clone: At one end, the junction sequence differs from germline, possibly due to a read error. This chain joins TRBV4-2 and TRBJ2-5; maybe TRBD2 (5 bases). The CDR3 spans 13 residues. In germline, CDR1 is LGHNA, CDR2 YNFKEQ. The CDR3 DNA reads as TGTGCCAGCAGCCAAGTGCTCCGGGGAGAGGAGGACTTC. Translation gives CASSQVLRGEEDF.

V and J are TRBV19 and TRBJ1-1; 9 nucleotides align to TRBD1. CDR3 length: 16 amino acids. V lost 5 bases to trimming and J lost 1 base; unmatched junction nucleotides: 8. CDR1 is LNHDA and CDR2 is SQIVND in the germline V gene (reference sequence). Here the CDR3 DNA reads TGTGCCAGTAGTCGAGGTGGGACAGGGCCGAACACTGAAGCTTTCTTT. It translates to CASSRGGTGPNTEAFF.